This TCR beta chain was identified during a study of shared clonotypes between healthy human individuals. The method was immunoSEQ multiplex PCR; TCRdb's version includes in-frame clones alone and lacks a portion of them. The sample lists approximately 2.5 million clones, 93% occurring once. This CDR3 is 13 amino acids long. CDR1 is SQVTM, CDR2 ANQGSEA, per germline. Trimming left V 3 bases short and J 9 bases short, with 17 bases between. The gene calls are TRBV29-1 and TRBJ2-5; the D gene is possibly TRBD1 (8 bases). This TCR derives from a man younger than 30 in good health. Some clones in this sample may be carry-over from other donors' samples. The sequenced sample was naive CD4+ T cells from PBMCs. Subset: CD45RA+ positively selected. The CDR3 DNA is TGCAGCGTTGATAGGACAGGGACTAAGGCCCAGTACTTC. As protein: CSVDRTGTKAQYF.